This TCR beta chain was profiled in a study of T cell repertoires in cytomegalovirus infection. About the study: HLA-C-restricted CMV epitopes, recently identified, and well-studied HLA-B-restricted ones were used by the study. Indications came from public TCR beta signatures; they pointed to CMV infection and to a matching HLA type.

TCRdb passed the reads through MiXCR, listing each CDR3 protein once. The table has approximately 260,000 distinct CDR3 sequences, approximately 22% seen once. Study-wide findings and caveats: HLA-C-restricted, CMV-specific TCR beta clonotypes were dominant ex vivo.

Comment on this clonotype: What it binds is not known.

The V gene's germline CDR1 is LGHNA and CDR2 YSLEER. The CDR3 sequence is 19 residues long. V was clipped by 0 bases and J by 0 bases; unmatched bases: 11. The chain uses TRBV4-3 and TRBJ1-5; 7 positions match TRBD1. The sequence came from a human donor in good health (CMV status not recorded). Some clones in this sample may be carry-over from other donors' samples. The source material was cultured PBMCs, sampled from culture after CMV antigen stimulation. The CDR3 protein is CASSQDYGGTAYSNQPQHF. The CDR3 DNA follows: TGCGCCAGCAGCCAAGATTATGGAGGGACAGCCTATAGCAATCAGCCCCAGCATTTT.